The entry that follows covers one T cell receptor beta chain sequence. Its antigen target is currently unknown. No much larger clone exists at a distance of one base, and base qualities are not known. The data belong to a study of shared clonotypes between healthy human individuals (dated by TCRdb to 2020 to 2022). With respect to the entire study: A couple of women and a few men aged 18 to 49 years were included in the cohort. For each donor, CD4 naive and CD4 memory were each given three plates, CD8 naive was given two plates, and CD8 memory was given one plate. Blood TCR repertoires of about five healthy adults were deeply sequenced to estimate repertoire size and the extent of clonotype sharing between individuals. Different laboratories and diverse techniques were used to prepare libraries and sequence TCR repertoires, to increase sequencing depth and limit assay-specific biases. Per donor, leukapheresis produced somewhere between about 0.8 and 9 billion PBMCs.

Using the deep immunoSEQ assay, TCR CDR3 regions were amplified from genomic DNA by multiplex PCR. Extracted genomic DNA from each cell subset was spread evenly across all wells of several immunoSEQ 96-well plates, with each plate serving as a replicate. For sorted subsets, each replicate PCR was loaded with around 220 ng genomic DNA, equivalent to 30,000 or so T cell genomes. The purified libraries were quantified using a Qubit 3.0 fluorometer, sized with a Bioanalyzer 2100, and then quantified again using the KAPA Library Quantification kit. A separate single-read 150-cycle Illumina NextSeq 550 flow cell was used to sequence each immunoSEQ 96-well plate. Under the source paper's analysis protocol: Because the immunoSEQ output included only junctional sequences and no quality scores, the filtering could not be the same as the filtering used for full-length reads. Sequences were annotated with PyIR, a Python wrapper for IgBLAST v1.9, and V/J genes and CDR3 were assigned using IMGT germline references. Reads were removed for weak V/J assignments (E-value above 1e-6), missing CDR3, stop codons, out-of-frame junctions, or ambiguous translated residues. V3J clonotypes were defined as sequences sharing an identical inferred V gene, J gene, and CDR3 amino acid sequence. Percentage overlap between repertoires was calculated by dividing the number of shared unique clonotypes by the size of the smaller repertoire. Repertoire richness was assessed with RTK rarefaction, the Chao1 estimator, and Recon v2.1 estimates of unobserved clonotypes. OLGA was used to compute generation probabilities for all TCRbeta clonotypes that the gDNA method yielded from a few donors. Held by TCRdb, this immuneACCESS table contains in-frame sequences only and omits some clones. Under half of the omission traces to an unresolved V gene where checked; the cause of the rest is unknown. V and J calls and clone size are those listed in that table; D and trimming were worked out from the DNA. For this sample there are about 2.5 million clones; about nine tenths appear just once. Together, the top ten hold 0.3% to 0.4% of the sample.

Healthy HIV-negative adults with no recently reported acute infections or vaccinations were included as donors. Only Caucasian adults living in Nashville, Tennessee, USA were represented among the donors. CD4+ T cells were enriched through magnetic negative selection, after which naive cells were positively selected on CD45RA and the remaining negative fraction served as the memory subset. Blood was collected by leukapheresis, and PBMCs were isolated by Ficoll-Histopaque density gradient centrifugation and then cryopreserved in liquid nitrogen vapor phase. Purity and quantity of every magnetically sorted T cell population were checked by analytical flow cytometry. Each sorted fraction had its genomic DNA isolated and then quantified by UV absorbance on a Nanodrop 2000c. The study at large found these results: Sharing across several donors was observed for about 5% of naive CD4, 3.5% of naive CD8, about 2.5% of memory CD4, and around 0.42% of memory CD8 clonotypes. Sampling was limited to blood, and TCR repertoires in tissue likely differ from TCR repertoires in blood. Pairwise subsampling led to the expectation that sequencing depth would affect the degree of clonotype sharing among donors. Rarefaction of sorted-subset datasets indicated incomplete sequencing despite the large sequencing depth. Compared with non-shared clonotypes, clonotypes shared by all four sorted-subset donors had higher generation probabilities. Naive subsets generally had larger estimated clonotype richness than memory subsets did. Because the study included only a small number of donors, the genetic and exposure-history diversity represented was limited.

The CDR3 runs 16 amino acids, cysteine and phenylalanine included. The entry retains the CDR3 DNA only, 48 bases that are in frame from base 1. V and J are truncated by 4 bases and 12 bases respectively, leaving an intervening sequence of 26 bases. CDR1 and CDR2 (SGHRS, YFSETQ) derive from the germline V gene. The chain couples TRBV5-1 to TRBJ2-1, with the D gene possibly TRBD1 or TRBD2, each one fitting 6 bases. The sequence came from a young man in good health. Some clones in this sample may be carry-over from other donors' samples. Sequencing input: naive CD4+ T cells from PBMCs. In the paper's terms, the cell subset or site label means: CD45RA+ positively selected. The DNA sequence follows: TGCGCCAGCAGCCTCGAAGGGGGGAGCGGGTTATCTGTGCAGTTCTTC. It translates to CASSLEGGSGLSVQFF. Supplemented by the reference TRBV5-1 and TRBJ2-1 proteins around the CDR3, the complete variable domain is KAGVTQTPRYLIKTRGQQVTLSCSPISGHRSVSWYQQTPGQGLQFLFEYFSETQRNKGNFPGRFSGRQFSNSRSEMNVSTLELGDSALYLCASSLEGGSGLSVQFFGPGTRLTVL.